This T cell receptor beta chain is from a study of human T cells and chemical hapten exposure. Study summary: TCR yields per sample varied mostly from small pooled library volume differences. Study results and limitations: Sensitizing with DPC caused no change in TCRs above 1 in 1000 frequency.

The study extracted total RNA from unfractionated whole blood. Individual cDNA molecules in this library carried unique molecular identifiers. The authors' processing: 96,000 or so TCRs per sample was the median, with a range of roughly 23,224 to 750,000. TCRdb passed the 5' RACE reads through MiXCR, listing each CDR3 protein once. TCRdb's processing, not the authors' own work, is the source of the V and J calls. The sample shows about 140,000 distinct CDR3 sequences, 4.1% of them seen only once. V was pared by 4 bases and J by 4 bases, with 2 bases of the junction left unmatched. Looked up from germline, CDR1 is SGHTA and CDR2 is FQGNSA. The CDR3 covers 14 residues. This clonotype was recorded at least ten times. Antigen: not known.

The sequence was collected from a female donor in good health. The V gene is TRBV7-2, the J gene TRBJ2-3; 10 bases line up with TRBD1. CDR3 in DNA: TGTGCCAGCAGCTCGACAGGGGGCCCAGATACGCAGTATTTT. It encodes CASSSTGGPDTQYF. The whole variable domain, remainder taken from reference TRBV7-2 and TRBJ2-3, is GAGVSQSPSNKVTEKGKDVELRCDPISGHTALYWYRQSLGQGLEFLIYFQGNSAPDKSGLPSDRFSAERTGGSVSTLTIQRTQQEDSAVYLCASSSTGGPDTQYFGPGTRLTVL.